This section outlines one T cell receptor beta chain sequence together with its context. Extracted from the samples, RNA was reverse transcribed into cDNA to serve as the sequencing template. Repertoires were generated with immunoSEQ multiplex PCR, while TCRdb's copy carries only in-frame clones and drops some. The profile shows some 130,000 clones, 49% of them singletons. This sample was taken from a study of CD8+ T cells in alopecia areata. The receptor's source is a human donor with alopecia areata. Sequencing used CD8+ T cells sorted from blood, obtained at week 0.

CDR3 sequence: CASSPGNIQYF. Written as DNA, the CDR3 is TGCGCCAGCAGCCCGGGAAACATTCAGTACTTC. The chain recombines TRBV5-1 with TRBJ2-4; D is undetermined. The length of the CDR3 is 11 residues. The V end lost 4 bases, the J end lost 6 bases, and 5 bases lay between the germline ends. Germline V lookup: CDR1 SGHRS, CDR2 YFSETQ.